These 8 T cell receptor beta chains were sequenced from one sample in a study of T cells in narcolepsy. Assay used: immunoSEQ multiplex PCR; TCRdb lists only in-frame clones, some missing. Found here are roughly 32,000 clones, roughly four fifths of them singletons; the top ten hold under 1.3%. The sequenced sample was CD45RA- memory CD4+ T cells from PBMCs. The receptors derive from a human donor with narcolepsy.

The chain uses TRBV9 and TRBJ2-2; 7 bases agree with TRBD2. The CDR3 runs to 16 residues. J gave up 1 base and V 0 bases, and 3 bases lay outside the gene matches. The germline V gene has CDR1 SGDLS and CDR2 YYNGEE. The CDR3 coding sequence is TGTGCCAGCAGCGTAGTGCTAGCGGAGAACACCGGGGAGCTGTTTTTT. Translation gives CASSVVLAENTGELFF. Based on the CDR3 plus reference TRBV9 and TRBJ2-2, the full variable domain is DSGVTQTPKHLITATGQRVTLRCSPRSGDLSVYWYQQSLDQGLQFLIQYYNGEERAKGNILERFSAQQFPDLHSELNLSSLELGDSALYFCASSVVLAENTGELFFGEGSRLTVL.

This clone is a singleton in its sample. The J gene is TRBJ2-7, the V gene TRBV2; D perhaps matches TRBD2 (6 bases). The germline gives CDR1 SNHLY, CDR2 FYNNEI. There are 14 residues in the CDR3. Trimming removed 1 base from V and 5 bases from J, with 12 bases in between. The CDR3 DNA follows: TGTGCCAGCAGTGAAGGGACGGGGAGGCACGAGCAGTACTTC. It is translated as CASSEGTGRHEQYF.

The count of this clone is one. The chain employs TRBV7-2 and TRBJ2-5; 8 bases line up with TRBD1. The DNA end favors TRBJ2-7, so the J call may be wrong. The CDR3 contains 15 residues. Germline CDR1 is SGHTA and CDR2 is FQGNSA. CDR3 protein: CASSTRTGSRDEQYF. DNA of the CDR3: TGTGCCAGCAGCACGAGGACAGGGAGTAGAGACGAGCAGTACTTC.

The chain carries TRBV28 and TRBJ2-1; 10 positions match TRBD2. With 10 bases clipped from V and 8 bases from J, the junction kept 11 bases outside the gene matches. The germline V gene has CDR1 MDHEN and CDR2 SYDVKM. This CDR3 region has 14 residues. CDR3 nucleotides: TGTGCCAACGCCCCTAGCGGGAGACTCTATGAGCAGTTCTTC. Translating it yields CANAPSGRLYEQFF.

This chain joins TRBV30 and TRBJ1-1; possibly TRBD1 for D (6 bases). The germline V gene has CDR1 GTSNPN and CDR2 SVGIG (reference sequence). This CDR3 has 12 amino acids. V was trimmed by 3 bases and J by 7 bases, leaving 12 bases between them. The CDR3 loop is CAWSLKGVEAFF. In nucleotides, the CDR3 is TGTGCCTGGAGCCTTAAGGGGGTTGAAGCTTTCTTT.

The J gene is TRBJ1-6, the V gene TRBV28; possible D gene TRBD1, 6 bases. Trimming left V 9 bases short and J 7 bases short, with 16 bases between. The CDR3 has 14 residues. The germline V gene has CDR1 MDHEN and CDR2 SYDVKM. CDR3 DNA: TGTGCCAGTAGGACAGCCCCATGGAATTCACCCCTCCACTTT. Translating gives CASRTAPWNSPLHF. The variable domain in full, with the rest retrieved from reference TRBV28 and TRBJ1-6, is DVKVTQSSRYLVKRTGEKVFLECVQDMDHENMFWYRQDPGLGLRLIYFSYDVKMKEKGDIPEGYSVSREKKERFSLILESASTNQTSMYLCASRTAPWNSPLHFGNGTRLTVT.

This clone was counted once. The V and J genes are TRBV28 and TRBJ2-3, with 8 bases fitting TRBD2. Germline V gene data show CDR1 as MDHEN and CDR2 as SYDVKM. The CDR3 sequence is 16 residues long. The V and J ends lost 8 bases and 5 bases, in that order; junction bases with no gene match: 15. The CDR3 region is CASCPGGGYARDTQYF. The DNA of the CDR3 is TGTGCCAGCTGCCCCGGGGGGGGTTACGCCCGAGATACGCAGTATTTT.

This sequence joins TRBV6-5 and TRBJ2-7; 7 bases are shared with TRBD1. V lost 4 bases and J lost 6; bases outside the gene matches: 3. The CDR3 consists of 12 residues. Germline CDR1 reads MNHEY; CDR2 reads SVGAGI. This CDR3 is CASSSTGSEQYF. DNA of the CDR3: TGTGCCAGCAGTTCGACAGGGTCCGAGCAGTACTTC.